This T cell receptor beta chain came from a study of shared T cell receptors in the human thymus. This clone appeared a few times. Germline CDR1 MNHNS, CDR2 SASEGT. The V and J ends lost 5 bases and 1 base respectively, with 13 bases between them. The CDR3 consists of 15 residues. TCRdb's table, derived via immunoSEQ multiplex PCR, lists solely in-frame clones and lacks some. The sample has over 450,000 clones, approximately 78% seen once. This sample also appeared in a second study, on human thymus T cells.

Sequenced: thymocytes. The source of this sequence is a boy under three years old with a congenital heart defect. V gene TRBV6-1 combines with J gene TRBJ2-3, with D possibly matching TRBD2 (6 bases). This CDR3 is CASSHTSICTDTQYF. CDR3 sequence (DNA): TGTGCCAGCAGTCATACTAGCATTTGCACAGATACGCAGTATTTT.